These 6 T cell receptor beta chains were sequenced from one sample in a study of control samples from healthy donors and cancer patients. TCRdb's copy holds only in-frame clones and misses some; the assay was immunoSEQ multiplex PCR. The sample consists of about 140,000 clones, about 89% of them appearing once. Sequenced: blood. The receptor set was obtained from a man aged 18-30 years in good health.

The V call is TRBV7-3, the J call TRBJ1-6; maybe TRBD1 (6 bases). Germline values: CDR1 SGHTA, CDR2 FQGTGA. The CDR3 spans 14 residues. Trimming took 5 bases from V and 5 from J, leaving 10 bases between them. In DNA form, the CDR3 reads TGTGCCAGCAGCGCCAGGGGTAATAATTCACCCCTCCACTTT. Its protein product is CASSARGNNSPLHF.

The chain combines TRBV3-1 (or the pseudogene TRBV3-2) with TRBJ2-7; 7 positions agree with TRBD1. The germline gives CDR1 LGHDT, CDR2 YNNKEL (reference sequence). The CDR3 runs to 17 residues. J lost 2 bases, V lost 0 bases, and 10 bases had no gene match. Here the CDR3 reads CASSQDALGQTTYEQYF. In DNA form, the CDR3 reads TGTGCCAGCAGCCAAGATGCTTTGGGACAGACTACCTACGAGCAGTACTTC.

V and J are TRBV27 and TRBJ2-3, with no clear D. The ends were cut back, 5 bases at V and 1 base at J, with 10 bases in the middle. This CDR3 comprises 14 residues. Germline values: CDR1 MNHEY, CDR2 SMNVEV (reference sequence). Here the CDR3 DNA reads TGTGCCAGCAGTGTAGGATACCGCACAGATACGCAGTATTTT. Encoded protein: CASSVGYRTDTQYF.

The genes are TRBV5-1 and TRBJ1-2, with D unclear. This CDR3 has 16 amino acids. V was clipped by 0 bases and J by 6 bases, with 18 bases between them. Germline V gives CDR1 SGHRS, CDR2 YFSETQ. CDR3 sequence reads: CASSLGRAGSLHGYTF. The CDR3 region has the DNA TGCGCCAGCAGCTTGGGGAGGGCCGGATCCCTTCATGGCTACACCTTC.

The chain recombines TRBV7-9 with TRBJ2-5, with a weak D call TRBD1 (6 bases). Between the trimmed V and J ends, which lost 4 bases and 3 bases, there was a span of 12 bases. From germline, CDR1 is SEHNR and CDR2 FQNEAQ (reference sequence). The CDR3 has 14 amino acids. The CDR3 DNA sequence: TGTGCCAGCAGCTACCCACACAGGGAAGAGACCCAGTACTTC. Its protein product is CASSYPHREETQYF. The full variable domain, its missing parts supplied by reference TRBV7-9 and TRBJ2-5, is DTGVSQNPRHKITKRGQNVTFRCDPISEHNRLYWYRQTLGQGPEFLTYFQNEAQLEKSRLLSDRFSAERPKGSFSTLEIQRTEQGDSAMYLCASSYPHREETQYFGPGTRLLVL.

This chain joins TRBV11-2 and TRBJ1-1, with D unresolved. The CDR3 totals 12 residues. The ends were cut back, 3 bases at V and 3 bases at J, with 5 bases in the middle. Germline CDR1 reads SGHAT; CDR2 reads FQNNGV. DNA for the CDR3: TGTGCCAGCAGCTTCGAACACACTGAAGCTTTCTTT. It translates to CASSFEHTEAFF.